The entry below gives a single T cell receptor (beta chain) sequence along with its context. Its binding antigen is unknown. Base-call qualities are not available, and no considerably larger clone is one nucleotide away. This specimen belongs to a study of cytomegalovirus exposure and HLA in healthy donors (dated by TCRdb to about 2017). General notes on the study: An earlier analysis of several hundred of the donors reported 250 to 350 Gb of sequence data and 120 million or so unique TCR beta sequences from some 180 million T cells. An early release covering 500 to 750 HLA-typed donors comprised roughly 300 gigabases of sequencing data and around 80 million unique TCR sequences. The genetic ancestry cluster associated with self-reported Caucasian donors included roughly four fifths of the 300 to 400 genotyped donors. The study aimed to test whether signatures of past pathogen exposure could be identified by cataloging public T cell receptors. The study profiled the T cell repertoires of around 700 subjects by immunosequencing and related them to cytomegalovirus serostatus. A separate validation cohort of 100 to 150 different subjects was used in addition to the roughly 620-subject first cohort. To predict cytomegalovirus infection status, the study brought together high-throughput TCR immunosequencing, statistical association of individual TCRs with disease status, and machine learning. A later analysis re-analyzed previously published TCR beta repertoires from about 730 donors and added high-resolution HLA genotyping to study TCR occurrence patterns. Rather than using new phenotypic data, the later analysis identified candidate immune exposures from TCR beta sequences and from how often those sequences occurred across donors. To decide whether each TCR beta V gene segment behaved as functional or pseudogenic, an earlier analysis of fewer than 750 of the donors relied on high-throughput TCR beta sequencing. Donor age, sex, ethnicity and CMV serostatus were collected together with the repertoire data. A later genetic analysis used genome-wide SNP genotypes for about three fifths of the 666 donors, treating that subset as a discovery cohort. Every discovery cohort repertoire had been produced on one sequencing platform. Class I and class II HLA loci were covered by the typing at four-digit resolution. The number of typed donors differed by locus: about 620-640 for A, B, C, DRB1 and DQB1; 500 to 550 for DQA1; roughly 600 for DPA1; and about 450 for DPB1. Roughly 5 DR-DQ haplotypes were handled as single units for association and clustering because linkage in the cohort was strong. Across 300 to 500 genotyped donors of the cohort, an average of about 240,000 unique TCR beta nucleotide sequences per donor were sequenced, and roughly 20% of those sequences were non-productive.

Study-level results and caveats: According to the authors, the approach could potentially be generalized to other disease states and immunological phenotypes. Some 16 rarely observed V segments, including chromosome 9 orphons, were excluded from the earlier analysis of some 590 of the donors because counts were too low. Across donors, most TCR sequences were observed very rarely, whereas some public TCRs were present in many individuals. CMV serostatus was the only immune exposure information available for the cohort. In both the original and validation cohorts, the classifier was reported to diagnose cytomegalovirus status with high specificity and sensitivity. A further reported finding was that TCR beta sequences accurately predicted the HLA-A and HLA-B alleles for most subjects in the first cohort. Presence/absence analyses assumed roughly uniform sequencing depth across donors, an assumption that may not hold. In a later analysis, HLA-associated TCR beta chains were found to be more clonally expanded and to have lower generation probabilities than equally common non-associated chains. The cohort was sequenced for TCR beta chains only, and without alpha or paired-chain data the features that could be detected were limited. Assigning TCR associations to individual alleles was difficult when HLA alleles, especially DR and DQ, strongly co-occurred. According to a later genetic analysis, donors in an Asian-associated ancestry cluster had fewer N-insertions in productive TCRs than the roughly 700-donor mean. Most CMV-associated TCR beta chains appeared to be HLA-restricted in a later analysis, and the HLA associations seemed to be driven largely by CMV exposure. According to a later analysis, TCR association rates differed among HLA loci, with DRB1 alleles showing the most associated TCRs and HLA-C alleles showing the fewest. Correlated functional status among segregating V segments might be attributable to linkage disequilibrium, but an unknown experimental factor could not be ruled out. Because HLA typing was unavailable for some donors at each locus, only the typed subset was used in association tests. An association between a missense DCLRE1C variant and V-gene and J-gene trimming of TCR beta chains was found in a later genetic analysis and replicated in an independent cohort. In a later analysis, about 17,000 TCR beta sequences were associated with specific HLA alleles at a false discovery rate of 0.05. Broadly in line with IMGT annotations, most TCR beta V segments showed up in productive rearrangements about 87% or about 30% of the time in an earlier analysis of some 590 of the donors. In a later analysis, several top co-occurrence clusters were reported to appear linked to parvovirus B19, influenza, CMV and Epstein-Barr virus. In the study, around 150 TCR beta chains were listed as associated with cytomegalovirus. Three of the identified cytomegalovirus-associated TCR beta chains were confirmed in vitro to be specific for cytomegalovirus antigens. A group of highly shared sequence variants was considered likely to be a technical artifact of the sequencing pipeline.

In total, approximately 700 healthy bone marrow donors made up the cohort. All cohort members were sampled while nominally healthy, although unrecorded immune exposures were likely present. The donor tested CMV seronegative and was one of the 352 seronegative cohort members. A peripheral blood sample was collected from each donor, and TCR beta sequencing was performed on peripheral blood mononuclear cells. The Qiagen DNeasy Blood Extraction Kit was used to extract genomic DNA from the blood cell samples. The library was made by the immunoSEQ multiplex PCR assay. For the multiplex PCR, a mixture combining 60 forward primers for TCR Vbeta segments and 13 reverse primers for TCR Jbeta segments was used. Amplification of the CDR3 region of rearranged TCR beta genes was performed with a multiplex PCR assay on genomic DNA. Amplified TCR beta libraries were sequenced as 87-base-pair reads on the Illumina HiSeq System. The authors' analysis ran thus. Across the roughly 600 repertoires, a later analysis counted tens of millions of unique TCR beta chains, 9.5 million to 12 million of which were shared by at least two donors. Raw reads were error-corrected and collapsed into unique sequences with a nearest-neighbor algorithm that merged closely related sequences to remove PCR and sequencing errors. V, D and J gene segments were assigned by aligning CDR3 sequences to IMGT reference sequences. For a sequence to be retained, a match of at least six nucleotides was required to both a V gene segment and a J gene segment. Rearrangements were called productive when the CDR3 lacked stop codons and stayed in frame with V and J; all others were non-productive. Following IMGT convention, CDR3 was defined as the stretch from the second conserved V-encoded cysteine to the conserved J-encoded phenylalanine. The earlier analysis of 450 to 750 of the donors excluded any sequence lacking an unambiguous match to a single V gene segment. An earlier analysis of several hundred of the donors classified V segments as functional when productive rearrangements were above 56.7% and as segregating when the standard deviation between donors was above 5%. A statistical classification framework was built to diagnose cytomegalovirus status from the catalog of TCR beta chain sequences. In a later analysis, V and J genes were assigned by comparing TCR nucleotide sequences against IMGT/GENE-DB human TR gene sequences. Using the TCRdist pipeline, a later analysis assigned CDR3 sequences along with most-parsimonious VDJ recombination scenarios. A later analysis defined each TCR beta chain by its CDR3 amino acid sequence plus V-gene family, and excluded reads lacking a unique V-gene family. As a way to deal with suspected cross-contamination and a sequencing artifact, a later analysis dropped 500 to 700 nucleotide sequences that were highly shared and had low generation probability. In a later analysis, a clonal expansion index for each public chain was calculated from normalized within-repertoire ranks of inferred template counts. In a later analysis, generation probabilities were computed using a VDJ recombination model fitted to out-of-frame rearrangements, and the results were checked against IGoR. In a later analysis, TCR-TCR, TCR-HLA and TCR-CMV co-occurrence was scored with hypergeometric tests, and a repertoire-size bias correction was applied to TCR pairs. To estimate false discovery rates, a later analysis permuted the HLA or CMV assignments 20 times. In a later analysis, co-occurring TCRs were grouped with DBSCAN, and TCRdist sequence similarity was added when clustering was performed within HLA-allele-positive subsets. Repertoires with fewer than 30,000 or more than 120,000 public chains were left out of co-occurrence clustering, as were about five repertoires with anomalous nucleotide sharing. What TCRdb holds here is the immuneACCESS table cut down to in-frame rearrangements. Part of the clones is not present; checked against another copy, under half of the missing clones reflect an unresolved V gene, and the others are unexplained. The D gene and trimming were derived from the DNA, and the V and J assignments and clone size from that table. In all, the sample holds 55,000 to 70,000 clones, and roughly 80% of those were seen once. The ten largest make up under 4% of the sample.

This TCR derives from a woman aged 40-49 years in good health and CMV-seronegative. Sequencing was performed on PBMCs.

The bases are TGTGCCAGCAGCTTACCGACTAGCGGGAGTAGCAGTGTGGATACGCAGTATTTT. Its translation reads: CASSLPTSGSSSVDTQYF. The chain uses TRBV7-8 and TRBJ2-3; the junction holds 12 bases that match TRBD2. CDR1 SGHVS and CDR2 FQNEAQ are derived from the germline V gene. V trim: 2 bases; J trim: 6 bases; unmatched bases: 12. Including the terminal cysteine and phenylalanine, the CDR3 comprises 18 residues. The sequence is cut down to CDR3 DNA, 54 bases in frame from base 1.